Detailed here is one T cell receptor (beta chain). The data stem from a study of control samples from healthy donors and cancer patients. Profiling relied on immunoSEQ multiplex PCR, and the TCRdb table lists in-frame clones only, not all of them. The data contain around 120,000 clones, 93% of them singletons. The ends lost 5 bases at V and 5 bases at J; junction bases unmatched: 5. CDR1 SGHAT and CDR2 FQNNGV come from the germline V gene. This CDR3 comprises 13 residues. The rearrangement links TRBV11-2 to TRBJ1-1; 7 nucleotides line up with TRBD1. Sequences were obtained from PBMCs. The TCR originated in a man aged 45 to 65 with head and neck cancer. The CDR3 DNA sequence: TGTGCCAGCAGCCAAGGGGGCAGGACTGAAGCTTTCTTT. The encoded protein is CASSQGGRTEAFF.